This T cell receptor beta chain was sequenced in a study of CXCR3-negative and CXCR3-positive naive CD8 T cells. Details on this clonotype: Its antigen is currently unknown.

The naive CD8+ gate required CD45RO-CCR7+CD27+CD95- phenotype. Germline-derived CDR1 and CDR2 are MNHEY and SVGEGT. The CDR3 consists of 15 residues. The libraries of TRB cDNA were prepared using 5' RACE with UMI labels. TCRdb derives one entry per CDR3 protein from the 5' RACE reads, leaving out DNA. Found here are over 95,000 distinct CDR3 sequences; the top ten clones hold approximately 0.4%. Points from the study as a whole: CD5 surface expression was similar among naive subsets, and TCR strength was estimated by inference from TRB CDR3 properties. More hydrophobic TRB CDR3s were found in CXCR3-positive naive cells than in CXCR3-negative naive cells.

The source material was naive CXCR3+ CD8+ T cells from blood. The subset here: CD45RO-CCR7+CD27+CD95- naive CD8+ T cells expressing CXCR3 (TNR3+). The chain uses TRBV6-2 or TRBV6-3 and TRBJ1-1; TCRdb's assignment of TRBD1 cannot be checked, as there is no DNA. This TCR came from a human donor in good health. Some clones in this sample may be carry-over from other donors' samples. The CDR3 spells CASSYWTGGGSEAFF.